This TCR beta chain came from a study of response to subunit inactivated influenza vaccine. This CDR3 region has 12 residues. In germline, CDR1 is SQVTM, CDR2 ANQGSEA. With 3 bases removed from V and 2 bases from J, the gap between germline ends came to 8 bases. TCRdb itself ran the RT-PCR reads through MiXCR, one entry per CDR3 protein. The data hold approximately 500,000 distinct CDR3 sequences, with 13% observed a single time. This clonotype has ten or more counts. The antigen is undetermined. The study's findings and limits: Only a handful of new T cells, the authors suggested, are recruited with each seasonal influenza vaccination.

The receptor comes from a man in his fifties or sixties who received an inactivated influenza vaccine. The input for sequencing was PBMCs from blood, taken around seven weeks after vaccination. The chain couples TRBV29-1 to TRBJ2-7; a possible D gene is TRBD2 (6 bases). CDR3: CSVERGPYEQYF. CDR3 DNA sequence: TGCAGCGTTGAGCGGGGTCCCTACGAGCAGTACTTC.